This entry describes one T cell receptor (beta chain). Data came from immunoSEQ multiplex PCR; TCRdb stores just in-frame clones and leaves some out. The sample holds roughly 150,000 clones, 65% to 85% seen once. Membership in each cohort depended on participant-reported clinical history. The data were obtained in a study of blood T cell repertoires in COVID-19. Study-wide background: The samples span acute and convalescent COVID-19 from the United States, Italy and Spain.

The CDR3 is made up of 13 amino acids. V was trimmed by 4 bases and J by 3 bases, leaving 9 bases between them. Germline lookup yields CDR1 MNHEY and CDR2 SVGEGT. The chain is built from TRBV6-2 or TRBV6-3 and TRBJ1-2, with a weak D call TRBD1 (5 bases). The TCR was taken from a man in his 70s who had been exposed to COVID-19. Sequenced sample: PBMCs or T cells enriched from blood (not recorded which). The CDR3 protein is CASSSTTDYGYTF. The DNA of the CDR3 is TGTGCCAGCAGTTCCACGACAGACTATGGCTACACCTTC.